The TCR beta chain described here comes from a study of blood T cell repertoires in COVID-19 (dated by TCRdb to between 2020 and 2021). Broadly, across the study: Collaborator samples came from the United States, Italy and Spain and covered acute and convalescent phases of COVID-19. The prospective study material was composed of cDNA or gDNA derived from T cells, B-cell-depleted T cells, or PBMCs. The dataset comprised deeply sampled blood TCRbeta repertoires from subjects exposed to, actively infected with, or recovered from COVID-19. The repertoires were made available in a free public database intended to serve as a resource for research on the immune response to SARS-CoV-2. The samples were drawn from the first 160 participants of the ongoing ImmuneRACE study and from more than 1,000 subjects provided by 6 global collaborators. Nearly every sample came with metadata listing a de-identified subject ID, COVID-19 status, age in years and sex. Where HLA class I and class II types were available, the types were taken from metadata supplied by the sample provider, not from assay-based typing.

The CDR3 covers 15 residues, taking in both the cysteine and the phenylalanine. Of all the DNA, just the CDR3 is kept, 45 bases in frame from base 1. V gives up 5 bases and J gives up 10 bases, and the segment between their germline ends measures 18 bases. CDR1 and CDR2 are drawn from the germline V gene: MNHEY, SVGAGI. The immunoSEQ Assay, a bias-controlled multiplex PCR, was used to amplify TCRbeta CDR3 regions from genomic DNA. In the original analysis: Nucleated cell counts per sample were estimated from amplification of reference gene primers within the assay. To quantify the absolute abundance of each unique TCRbeta CDR3 rearrangement, sequence reads were collapsed and filtered. For each sample, productive Simpson clonality was calculated by taking the square root of Simpson's diversity index across productive rearrangements. In TCRdb, the immuneACCESS table is reduced to in-frame sequences with V and J assigned. These tables do not hold every clone; where another copy was compared, an unresolved V gene accounts for under half, and the others remain unexplained. That table furnishes V, J and clone size, whereas the DNA furnished D and trimming. This sample holds about 480,000 clones; roughly 89% were observed only once. Around 0.9% of the sample goes to the ten largest clones.

The investigation overall reported the following: The quantity of clinical and demographic metadata differed by source and by participant and was supplied without curation.

At one collaborating source in Seattle, patients were enrolled during active infection and were followed longitudinally through the course of disease. The collaborating institutions used their own protocols to collect whole blood in K2EDTA tubes. For TCRbeta analysis, collaborators shipped samples in one of three forms: frozen whole blood, isolated PBMCs, or DNA extracted from either of those sample types. As concerns this clone: Its antigen remains unidentified. Base-call qualities are not available, and no considerably larger clone is one nucleotide away.

The sequencing input was peripheral blood. The sequence derives from a man aged 18 to 29 with COVID-19, enrolled during active disease. The V and J genes are TRBV6-5 and TRBJ1-6, and perhaps TRBD1 as D gene, on 5 matching bases. The CDR3 has the sequence CASSTPGYRQSPLHF. The nucleotide sequence reads as follows: TGTGCCAGCAGTACGCCGGGTTACAGGCAATCACCCCTCCACTTT.